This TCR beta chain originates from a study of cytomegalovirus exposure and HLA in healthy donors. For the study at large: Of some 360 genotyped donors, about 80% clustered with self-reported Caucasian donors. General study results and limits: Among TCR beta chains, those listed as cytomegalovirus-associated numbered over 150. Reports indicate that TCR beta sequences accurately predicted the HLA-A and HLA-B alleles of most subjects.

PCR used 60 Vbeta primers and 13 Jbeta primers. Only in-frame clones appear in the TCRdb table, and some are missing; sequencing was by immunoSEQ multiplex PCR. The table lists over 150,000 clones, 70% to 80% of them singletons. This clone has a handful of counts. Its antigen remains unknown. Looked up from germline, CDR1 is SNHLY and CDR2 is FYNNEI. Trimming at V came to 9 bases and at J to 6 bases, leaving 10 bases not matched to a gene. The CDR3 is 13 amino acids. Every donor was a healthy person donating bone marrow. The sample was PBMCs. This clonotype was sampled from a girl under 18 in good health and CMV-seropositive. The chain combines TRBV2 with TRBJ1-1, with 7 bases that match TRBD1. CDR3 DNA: TGTGCCAGGATGGACAGGTGGAGCTCTGAAGCTTTCTTT. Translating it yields CARMDRWSSEAFF.